These 21 T cell receptor beta chains were sequenced from one sample in a study of molecular identifiers for immune sequencing clone quantification. From the PCR reads, TCRdb called clonotypes with MiXCR, one entry per CDR3 protein. The sample shows under 800,000 distinct CDR3 sequences, roughly 27% of them seen only once. The sample consisted of naive CD8+ T cells from blood, with Jurkat cell RNA spiked in. Subset defined: FACS-sorted CD8+CD4-CCR7+CD45RA+ naive T cells. These TCRs come from a human donor in good health. Some libraries in this study had Jurkat cell RNA spiked in.

This clonotype has just a few counts. J is TRBJ2-1 and V is TRBV30; D is unresolved. CDR3 length: 13 amino acids. In germline, CDR1 is GTSNPN, CDR2 SVGIG (reference sequence). The germline V and J ends were trimmed by 1 base and 4 bases, with 8 bases remaining between them. As DNA, the CDR3 is TGTGCCTGGAGTGAGAGCAGGTACAATGAGCAGTTCTTC. Translated: CAWSESRYNEQFF.

This clonotype was seen ten or more times. The J gene is TRBJ2-7, the V gene TRBV30, with 10 nucleotides matching TRBD1. With V trimmed by 2 bases and J by 3 bases, 4 bases remained unmatched. This CDR3 is 14 amino acids long. CDR1 is GTSNPN, CDR2 SVGIG, per germline (reference sequence). The CDR3 nucleotides are TGTGCCTGGAGTCTCGGGACAGGGGACTACGAGCAGTACTTC. Translating gives CAWSLGTGDYEQYF.

J is TRBJ1-1 and V is TRBV19; no firm D call. The CDR3 sequence is 13 residues long. The V gene's germline CDR1 is LNHDA and CDR2 SQIVND (reference sequence). Trimming shortened V by 2 bases and J by 8 bases, and 12 bases separated the two germline ends. This CDR3 reads CASSIWEETEAFF. In DNA form, the CDR3 reads TGTGCCAGTAGTATATGGGAGGAAACCGAAGCTTTCTTT.

This chain joins TRBV6-2 or TRBV6-3 and TRBJ1-1, with 8 bases identical to TRBD1. J was trimmed by 7 bases and V by 7 bases; bases with no gene match: 11. CDR3 length equals 14 residues. The germline V gene encodes CDR1 MNHEY and CDR2 SVGEGT. CDR3 sequence (DNA): TGTGCCAGCAAGGGACAGGCGGATTCCCTTGAAGCTTTCTTT. This encodes CASKGQADSLEAFF.

This clonotype was found a few times. V is TRBV20-1 and J is TRBJ2-3; 9 positions agree with TRBD2. Per the germline V gene, CDR1 is DFQATT and CDR2 is SNEGSKA (reference sequence). V was clipped by 0 bases and J by 6 bases; unmatched bases: 7. This CDR3 has 15 amino acids. CDR3 nucleotides: TGCAGTGCTAGAGATGGCGCTAGCGGGGAGGATACGCAGTATTTT. It codes for CSARDGASGEDTQYF.

The V and J genes are TRBV9 and TRBJ2-3; 8 nucleotides agree with TRBD2. Germline-derived CDR1 and CDR2 are SGDLS and YYNGEE. CDR3 size: 17 residues. The V gene end was trimmed by 0 bases and the J gene end by 4 bases; junction bases not matched to a gene: 10. The CDR3 sequence is CASSVGSGTSQADTQYF. As DNA, the CDR3 is TGTGCCAGCAGCGTAGGATCCGGGACTAGTCAGGCAGATACGCAGTATTTT.

As to this clonotype: A read error may be the cause here, since a much bigger clone is one base away. CDR3 bases: TGCGGCGTTGAGGACAGCCTGGAAGGCTACACCTTC. Its translation: CGVEDSLEGYTF. This chain links TRBV29-1 with TRBJ1-2; the D gene is possibly TRBD1 (6 bases). CDR1 and CDR2 (germline): SQVTM, ANQGSEA. This CDR3 has 12 residues.

This clonotype was picked up a small number of times. This rearrangement joins TRBV20-1 to TRBJ2-3; D may be TRBD1 or TRBD2 (6 bases each). This CDR3 has 16 residues. The V gene lost 3 bases and the J gene lost 0 bases, with 16 bases spanning the gap. Germline CDR1 DFQATT, CDR2 SNEGSKA (reference sequence). CDR3 in DNA: TGCAGTGCTAGGGATTCGACAGGAGGGAGCACAGATACGCAGTATTTT. Its protein product is CSARDSTGGSTDTQYF.

The chain couples TRBV2 to TRBJ2-5, with D perhaps matching TRBD1 (6 bases). With 6 bases removed from V and 0 bases from J, the gap between germline ends came to 11 bases. The CDR3 is made up of 14 amino acids. Looked up from germline, CDR1 is SNHLY and CDR2 is FYNNEI. The CDR3 protein is CASRYRGYQETQYF. The CDR3 DNA is TGTGCCAGCAGGTATAGGGGGTACCAAGAGACCCAGTACTTC.

Comment on this clonotype: Relative to the germline gene, one junction end is altered; a read error may explain this. The rearrangement uses TRBV5-1 and TRBJ1-5; the D gene is possibly TRBD1 (5 bases). This CDR3 contains 15 residues. Germline CDR1 SGHRS, CDR2 YFSETQ. The CDR3 region has the DNA TGCGCCAGCAGCTTGGGCGATCTGGGGGATCAGCCCCAGCATTTC. Translating it yields CASSLGDLGDQPQHF.

This clonotype was observed at least ten times. The J gene is TRBJ2-3, the V gene TRBV4-3; D not resolved. Per germline, CDR1 LGHNA and CDR2 YSLEER. The CDR3 consists of 13 residues. V was clipped by 4 bases and J by 6 bases, with 11 bases between them. CDR3 nucleotides: TGCGCCAGCAGCCCAGGCGCTGTGGATACGCAGTATTTT. This encodes CASSPGAVDTQYF.

A remark on this clonotype: With a much larger clone just one base away, this may be a read error. Likely a read error: the CDR3 ends without its conserved phenylalanine or tryptophan. This chain connects TRBV27 to TRBJ2-7, with D perhaps assigned TRBD1 or TRBD2 (6 bases each). V lost 8 bases and J lost 4, with 21 bases in between. CDR1 is MNHEY, CDR2 SMNVEV, per germline (reference sequence). This CDR3 has 15 residues. This CDR3 is CASAPGAIINYEQYL. CDR3 DNA: TGTGCCAGCGCCCCGGGGGCCATCATAAATTACGAGCAGTACCTC.

This clonotype appeared many times. The CDR3 loop is CASRHGDAGDTDTQYF. In DNA form, the CDR3 reads TGTGCCAGCAGACATGGGGATGCGGGGGATACAGATACGCAGTATTTT. The chain couples TRBV5-4 to TRBJ2-3, with 7 positions matching TRBD2. CDR3 size: 16 residues. The germline CDR1 and CDR2 sequences are SGHNT and YYREEE (reference sequence). V was clipped by 5 bases and J by 3 bases; unmatched bases: 12.

The rearrangement links TRBV24-1 to TRBJ2-1, with D uncertain. The CDR3 spans 14 residues. Germline V CDR1 and CDR2: KGHDR, SFDVKD. V was pared by 6 bases and J by 0 bases, with 8 bases between. CDR3 residues: CATSIGSSYNEQFF. For the CDR3, the DNA is TGTGCCACCAGTATAGGGTCCTCCTACAATGAGCAGTTCTTC.

This clonotype was observed once. With a much larger clone just one base away, this may be a read error. V gene TRBV9 combines with J gene TRBJ2-3; a possible D gene is TRBD2 (5 bases). Germline-derived CDR1 and CDR2 are SGDLS and YYNGEE. The CDR3 sequence is 15 residues long. The CDR3 region is CVSSYSDISTDTQYF. DNA for the CDR3: TGTGTCAGCAGCTATAGCGACATTAGCACAGATACGCAGTATTTT.

Notes on this clonotype: A much larger clone differs from this one at a single base, so this may be a read error. The V call is TRBV2, the J call TRBJ2-3; 8 positions agree with TRBD1. This CDR3 is 14 amino acids long. Germline assignment: CDR1 SNHLY and CDR2 FYNNEI. DNA for the CDR3: TGTGCCAGCAAGGGTCCAGGGGGCGACGATACGCAGTGTTTT. Amino acid sequence: CASKGPGGDDTQCF.

This clonotype was counted a single time. This sequence joins TRBV6-1 and TRBJ2-3; the match to TRBD2 covers 7 bases. J was trimmed by 2 bases and V by 6 bases; bases with no gene match: 17. The germline V gene encodes CDR1 MNHNS and CDR2 SASEGT. This CDR3 has 18 residues. CDR3 in amino acids: CASSRRGRSGDHTDTQYF. In DNA, the CDR3 is TGTGCCAGCAGCCGAAGGGGTAGGAGCGGGGATCACACAGATACGCAGTATTTT.

This clonotype was counted many times. The chain recombines TRBV6-6 with TRBJ2-5, with a possible D match to TRBD1 (8 bases). The CDR3 consists of 18 residues. The V gene lost 2 bases and the J gene lost 2 bases, with 21 bases spanning the gap. Germline V gives CDR1 MNHNY, CDR2 SVGAGI (reference sequence). This chain's CDR3 is CASSYPPTGGGEQETQYF. CDR3 bases: TGTGCCAGCAGTTACCCCCCCACAGGGGGAGGGGAACAAGAGACCCAGTACTTC.

The genes are TRBV7-9 and TRBJ2-1, with no clear D. The length of the CDR3 is 13 residues. Germline values: CDR1 SEHNR, CDR2 FQNEAQ (reference sequence). V lost 2 bases, J lost 8 bases, and 10 bases lay in between. The CDR3 region has the DNA TGTGCCAGCAGCTTATTAGTCCAGGATGAGCAGTTCTTC. Translated: CASSLLVQDEQFF.

The chain recombines TRBV14 with TRBJ2-2, with 8 bases that match TRBD1. Germline CDR1 is SGHDN and CDR2 is FVKESK. The trim removed 3 bases at V and 6 bases at J, leaving 3 bases unmatched. The CDR3 loop spans 14 amino acids. CDR3 DNA: TGTGCCAGCAGCCAGGACAGGGCCTCCGGGGAGCTGTTTTTT. Amino acids: CASSQDRASGELFF.

In this sample, this clonotype turned up once. A much larger clonotype is one base distant, so this may be a read error. V usage is TRBV20-1 and J usage is TRBJ1-1; D gene uncertain. The CDR3 loop spans 11 amino acids. Per germline, CDR1 DFQATT and CDR2 SNEGSKA (reference sequence). The CDR3 spells CRALENTEAFF. The DNA of the CDR3 is TGCAGGGCTCTAGAGAACACTGAAGCTTTCTTT.